Below are 5 T cell receptor beta chains sequenced from a single sample in a study of blood T cell repertoires in COVID-19. The table came from immunoSEQ multiplex PCR; TCRdb's copy has only in-frame clones and leaves some out. This table has about 280,000 clones, 89% appearing once. The source material was peripheral blood. These receptors were obtained from a man between 50 and 59 years old with acute or convalescent COVID-19.

The chain recombines TRBV6-6 with TRBJ2-7; 12 nucleotides agree with TRBD1. The V gene's germline CDR1 is MNHNY and CDR2 SVGAGI (reference sequence). V gave up 5 bases and J gave up 2 bases; unmatched junction bases: 7. CDR3 size: 16 residues. CDR3 residues: CASSVGQGALTYEQYF. Here the CDR3 DNA reads TGTGCCAGCAGTGTGGGACAGGGGGCCCTTACCTACGAGCAGTACTTC.

In its sample, this clone was seen once. This chain links TRBV3-1 (or the pseudogene TRBV3-2) with TRBJ1-2, with TRBD1 matching 10 bases. Germline CDR1 LGHDT, CDR2 YNNKEL (reference sequence). The CDR3 spans 13 residues. V shed 5 bases, J shed 8 bases, and the junction held 5 bases outside the gene matches. This CDR3 reads CASSSGTGDGYTF. CDR3 bases: TGTGCCAGCAGCTCCGGGACAGGGGACGGCTACACCTTC.

Details on this clone: The sample has other DNA sequences that encode this CDR3 too. The chain links TRBV5-1 to TRBJ1-1; D remains ambiguous. There are 13 residues in the CDR3. Trimming took off 4 bases at V and 2 bases at J, with 9 bases between the two ends. Germline-derived CDR1 and CDR2 are SGHRS and YFSETQ. CDR3 DNA: TGCGCCAGCAGCACAGAACCCAACACTGAAGCTTTCTTT. The encoded protein is CASSTEPNTEAFF.

The chain uses TRBV5-4 and TRBJ1-2, with TRBD1 matching over 7 bases. The CDR3 contains 14 residues. Germline values: CDR1 SGHNT, CDR2 YYREEE (reference sequence). With V trimmed by 6 bases and J by 1 base, 6 bases remained unmatched. For the CDR3, the DNA is TGTGCCAGCACGGGGGACAGACTTAACTATGGCTACACCTTC. Encoded protein: CASTGDRLNYGYTF.

This chain joins TRBV2 and TRBJ1-5; TRBD1 is a possible D gene (5 bases). CDR1 and CDR2 from the germline V gene are SNHLY and FYNNEI. This CDR3 region has 15 residues. Deletions cut 6 bases from V and 6 bases from J, with 18 bases between. DNA for the CDR3: TGTGCCAGCAGAGCTTCCGGGACTTATAGTCAGCCCCAGCATTTT. Its translation is CASRASGTYSQPQHF.